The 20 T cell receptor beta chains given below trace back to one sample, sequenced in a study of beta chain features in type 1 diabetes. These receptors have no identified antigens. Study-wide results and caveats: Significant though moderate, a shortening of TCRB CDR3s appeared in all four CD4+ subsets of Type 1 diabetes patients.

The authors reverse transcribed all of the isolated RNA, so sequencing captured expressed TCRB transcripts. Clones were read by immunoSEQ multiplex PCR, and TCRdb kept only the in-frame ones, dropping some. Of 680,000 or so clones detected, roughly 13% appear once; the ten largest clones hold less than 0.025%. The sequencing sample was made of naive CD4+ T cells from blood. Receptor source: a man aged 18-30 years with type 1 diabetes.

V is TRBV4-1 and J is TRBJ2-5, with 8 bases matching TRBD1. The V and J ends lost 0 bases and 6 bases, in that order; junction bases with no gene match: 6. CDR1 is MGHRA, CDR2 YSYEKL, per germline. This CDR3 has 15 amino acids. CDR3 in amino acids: CASSQDPGGPKTQYF. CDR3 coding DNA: TGCGCCAGCAGCCAAGATCCAGGGGGCCCGAAGACCCAGTACTTC.

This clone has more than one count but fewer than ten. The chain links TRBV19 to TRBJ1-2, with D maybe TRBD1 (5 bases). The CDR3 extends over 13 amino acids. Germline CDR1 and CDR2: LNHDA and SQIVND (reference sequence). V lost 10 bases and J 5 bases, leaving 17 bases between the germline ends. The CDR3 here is CATKAGTEYGYTF. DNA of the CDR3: TGTGCCACAAAGGCGGGGACTGAGTATGGCTACACCTTC. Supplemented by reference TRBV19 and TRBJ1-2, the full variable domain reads DGGITQSPKYLFRKEGQNVTLSCEQNLNHDAMYWYRQDPGQGLRLIYYSQIVNDFQKGDIAEGYSVSREKKESFPLTVTSAQKNPTAFYLCATKAGTEYGYTFGSGTRLTVV.

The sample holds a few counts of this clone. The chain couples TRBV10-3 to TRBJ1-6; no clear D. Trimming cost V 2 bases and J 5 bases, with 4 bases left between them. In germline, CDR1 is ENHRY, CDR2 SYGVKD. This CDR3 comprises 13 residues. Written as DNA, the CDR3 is TGTGCCATCAGTGAGGGGAATAATTCACCCCTCCACTTT. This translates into CAISEGNNSPLHF.

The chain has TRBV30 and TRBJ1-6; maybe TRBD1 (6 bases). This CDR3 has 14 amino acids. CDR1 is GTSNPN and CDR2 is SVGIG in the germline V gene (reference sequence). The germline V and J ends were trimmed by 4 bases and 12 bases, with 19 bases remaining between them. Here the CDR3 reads CAWTNGPEGVPLHF. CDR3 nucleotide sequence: TGTGCCTGGACCAACGGACCGGAGGGGGTACCCCTCCACTTT.

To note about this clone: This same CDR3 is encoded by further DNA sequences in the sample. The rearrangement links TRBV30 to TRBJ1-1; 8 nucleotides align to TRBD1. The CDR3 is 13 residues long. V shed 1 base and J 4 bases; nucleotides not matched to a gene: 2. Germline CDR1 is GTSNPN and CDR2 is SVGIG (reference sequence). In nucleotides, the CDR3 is TGTGCCTGGAGTGCAACAGGGGGCACTGAAGCTTTCTTT. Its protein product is CAWSATGGTEAFF.

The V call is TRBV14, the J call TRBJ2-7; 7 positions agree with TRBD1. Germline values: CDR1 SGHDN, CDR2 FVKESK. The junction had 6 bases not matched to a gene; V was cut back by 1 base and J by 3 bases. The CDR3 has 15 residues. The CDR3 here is CASSQVRGQLYEQYF. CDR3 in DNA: TGTGCCAGCAGCCAAGTACGGGGACAGCTCTACGAGCAGTACTTC.

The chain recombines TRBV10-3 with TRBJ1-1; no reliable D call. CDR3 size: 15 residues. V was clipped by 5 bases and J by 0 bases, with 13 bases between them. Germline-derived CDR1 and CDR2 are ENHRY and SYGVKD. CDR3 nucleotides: TGTGCCATCAGTCCCGATACAGCTATGAACACTGAAGCTTTCTTT. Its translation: CAISPDTAMNTEAFF.

The DNA of the CDR3 is TGTGCCAGCAGCTTTAGCTGGAGGGGACAAGAGACCCAGTACTTC. Protein sequence: CASSFSWRGQETQYF. The chain uses TRBV7-2 and TRBJ2-5; possibly TRBD2 for D (6 bases). Germline CDR1 SGHTA, CDR2 FQGNSA. The CDR3 covers 15 residues. V lost 3 bases, J lost 2 bases, and 13 bases lay in between.

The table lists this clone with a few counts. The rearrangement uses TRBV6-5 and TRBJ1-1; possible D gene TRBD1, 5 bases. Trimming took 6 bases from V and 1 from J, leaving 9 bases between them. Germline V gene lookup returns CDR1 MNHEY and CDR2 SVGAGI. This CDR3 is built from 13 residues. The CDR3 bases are TGTGCCAGCAGACAAGGGGCGAACACTGAAGCTTTCTTT. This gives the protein CASRQGANTEAFF.

The CDR3 DNA follows: TGCGCCAGCAGTGACACCGGGACAGCCACAGATACGCAGTATTTT. Translation: CASSDTGTATDTQYF. This chain uses TRBV10-1 with TRBJ2-3; 7 bases line up with TRBD1. Germline V gene data show CDR1 as WNHNN and CDR2 as SYGVQD (reference sequence). The CDR3 has 15 amino acids. V was clipped by 3 bases and J by 2 bases; unmatched bases: 5.

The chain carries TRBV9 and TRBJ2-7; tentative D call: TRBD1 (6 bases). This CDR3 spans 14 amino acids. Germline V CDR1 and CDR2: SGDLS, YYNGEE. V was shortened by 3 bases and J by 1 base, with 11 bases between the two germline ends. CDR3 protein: CASSAGTQSYEQYF. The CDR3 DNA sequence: TGTGCCAGCAGCGCCGGGACACAATCCTACGAGCAGTACTTC.

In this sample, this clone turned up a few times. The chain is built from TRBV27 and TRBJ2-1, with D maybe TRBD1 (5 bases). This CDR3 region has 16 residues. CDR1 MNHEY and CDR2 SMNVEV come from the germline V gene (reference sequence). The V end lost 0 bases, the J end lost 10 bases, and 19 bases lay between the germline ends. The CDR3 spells CASSLSYGIGVSEQFF. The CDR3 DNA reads TGTGCCAGCAGTTTATCGTACGGAATAGGGGTATCCGAGCAGTTCTTC.

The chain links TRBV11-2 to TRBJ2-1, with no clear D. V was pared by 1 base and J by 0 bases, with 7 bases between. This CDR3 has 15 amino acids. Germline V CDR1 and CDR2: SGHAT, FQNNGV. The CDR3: CASSLVGSSYNEQFF. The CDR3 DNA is TGTGCCAGCAGCTTAGTAGGGTCCTCCTACAATGAGCAGTTCTTC.

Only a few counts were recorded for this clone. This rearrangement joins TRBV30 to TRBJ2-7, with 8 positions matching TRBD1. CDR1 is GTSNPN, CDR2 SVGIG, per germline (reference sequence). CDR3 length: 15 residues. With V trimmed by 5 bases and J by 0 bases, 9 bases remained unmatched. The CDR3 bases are TGTGCCTGGGCTCAGGGACAGGCTCTCTCCTACGAGCAGTACTTC. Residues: CAWAQGQALSYEQYF.

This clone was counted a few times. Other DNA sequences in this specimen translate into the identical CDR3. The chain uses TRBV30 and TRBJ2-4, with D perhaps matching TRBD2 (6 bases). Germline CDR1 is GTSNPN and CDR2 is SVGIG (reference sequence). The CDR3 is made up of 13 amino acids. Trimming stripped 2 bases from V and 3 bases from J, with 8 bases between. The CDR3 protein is CAWSTGLKNIQYF. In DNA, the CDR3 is TGTGCCTGGAGTACGGGACTCAAAAACATTCAGTACTTC.

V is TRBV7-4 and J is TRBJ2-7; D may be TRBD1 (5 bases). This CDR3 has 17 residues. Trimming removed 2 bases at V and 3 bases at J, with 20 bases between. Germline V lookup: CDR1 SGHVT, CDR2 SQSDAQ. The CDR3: CASSLWVKGHGVYEQYF. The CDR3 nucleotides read TGTGCCAGCAGCTTATGGGTAAAGGGGCATGGGGTCTACGAGCAGTACTTC.

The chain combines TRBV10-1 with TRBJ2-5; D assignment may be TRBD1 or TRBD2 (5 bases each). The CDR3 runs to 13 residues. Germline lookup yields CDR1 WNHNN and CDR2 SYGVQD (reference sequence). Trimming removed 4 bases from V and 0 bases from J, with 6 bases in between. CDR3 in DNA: TGCGCCAGCAGTGGGGGGTACCAAGAGACCCAGTACTTC. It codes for CASSGGYQETQYF.

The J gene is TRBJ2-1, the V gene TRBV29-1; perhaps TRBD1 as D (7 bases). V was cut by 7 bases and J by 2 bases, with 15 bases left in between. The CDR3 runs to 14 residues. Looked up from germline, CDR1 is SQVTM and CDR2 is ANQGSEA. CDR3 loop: CSANRGGAYNEQFF. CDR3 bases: TGCAGCGCCAACAGGGGAGGTGCCTACAATGAGCAGTTCTTC.

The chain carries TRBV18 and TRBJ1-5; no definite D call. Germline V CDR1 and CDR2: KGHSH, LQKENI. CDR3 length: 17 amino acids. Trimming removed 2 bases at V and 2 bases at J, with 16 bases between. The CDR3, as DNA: TGTGCCAGCTCACCAGGAGGAGGAGTGCTCGGCAATCAGCCCCAGCATTTT. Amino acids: CASSPGGGVLGNQPQHF. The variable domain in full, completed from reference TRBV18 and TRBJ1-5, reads NAGVMQNPRHLVRRRGQEARLRCSPMKGHSHVYWYRQLPEEGLKFMVYLQKENIIDESGMPKERFSAEFPKEGPSILRIQQVVRGDSAAYFCASSPGGGVLGNQPQHFGDGTRLSIL.

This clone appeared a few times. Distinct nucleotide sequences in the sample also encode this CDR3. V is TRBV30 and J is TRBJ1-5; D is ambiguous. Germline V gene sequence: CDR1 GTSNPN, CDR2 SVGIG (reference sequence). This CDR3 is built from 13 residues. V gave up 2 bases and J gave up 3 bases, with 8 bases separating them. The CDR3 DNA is TGTGCCTGGAGTAGGCGGGACAATCAGCCCCAGCATTTT. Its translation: CAWSRRDNQPQHF.